This T cell receptor (beta chain) was observed in a study of cytomegalovirus exposure and HLA in healthy donors. Healthy bone marrow donors made up the donor group. The PCR had 60 Vbeta and 13 Jbeta primers. Profiling relied on immunoSEQ multiplex PCR, and the TCRdb table lists in-frame clones only, not all of them. The sample lists 150,000 to 200,000 clones, over 65% occurring once. V gave up 0 bases and J gave up 9 bases, with 9 bases separating them. The CDR3 is 13 amino acids. Germline-derived CDR1 and CDR2 are LNHNV and YYDKDF (reference sequence). The sequencing sample was made of PBMCs. The clonotype originates from a man in his sixties in good health and CMV-seronegative. V gene TRBV15 combines with J gene TRBJ2-1; D might be TRBD2 (6 bases). CDR3 coding DNA: TGTGCCACCAGCAGAGATTATAGCGGTGAGCAGTTCTTC. Encoded protein: CATSRDYSGEQFF.